This T cell receptor (beta chain) was sequenced for a study of CXCR3-negative and CXCR3-positive naive CD8 T cells. Study-level results: Researchers report that CXCR3-positive naive cells carry more hydrophobic TRB CDR3s than CXCR3-negative naive cells. Relative to memory CD8+ cells, whose diversity was much lower, both naive subsets had comparably high diversity. Naive CXCR3-negative cells resembled naive CXCR3-positive cells in TRBV-TRBJ usage; memory cells differed.

The libraries of TRB cDNA were prepared using 5' RACE with UMI labels. TCRdb re-analyzed the 5' RACE reads; it lists each CDR3 protein once, without DNA. The sample data list approximately 130,000 distinct CDR3 sequences. CD8+ T cell subsets were each sorted in triplicate, 300,000 or so cells apiece. Identification of naive CD8+ T cells rested on CD45RO-CCR7+CD27+CD95- status. Points on this clonotype: As yet, its antigen is unknown.

Germline CDR1 reads SGDLS; CDR2 reads YYNGEE. This CDR3 has 17 amino acids. The sequencing input was naive CXCR3+ CD8+ T cells from blood. The subset is: CD45RO-CCR7+CD27+CD95- naive CD8+ T cells expressing CXCR3 (TNR3+). This TCR was sampled from a human donor in good health. Some clones in this sample may be carry-over from other donors' samples. The chain is built from TRBV9 and TRBJ2-7; lacking DNA, the TRBD2 call made by TCRdb goes unchecked. CDR3 sequence reads: CASSVAPLRASPHEQYF.